Sequencing of this T cell receptor (beta chain) was carried out in a study of T cell repertoires in cytomegalovirus infection. Whole-study context: Based on public TCR beta signatures, there were indications of CMV infection and of a matching HLA type.

With regard to this clonotype: Its cognate antigen is unknown.

Overall study results and limits: Dominant in the ex vivo response were TCR beta clonotypes restricted by HLA-C and specific for CMV. Summed public TCR beta family frequency identified CMV carriers bearing the relevant HLA.

MiXCR was run by TCRdb on the reads, yielding one entry per CDR3 protein. The data contain some 480,000 distinct CDR3 sequences, roughly 34% of them singletons. The germline gives CDR1 MNHEY, CDR2 SMNVEV (reference sequence). V shed 8 bases and J shed 2 bases, with 13 bases lying between them. CDR3 length: 14 residues. The clonotype originates from a human donor in good health (CMV status not recorded). Some clones in this sample may be carry-over from other donors' samples. The chain uses TRBV27 and TRBJ2-1; TRBD1 or TRBD2 may be the D gene (6 bases each). Here the sequenced sample was cultured PBMCs, taken from culture after CMV antigen stimulation. The CDR3 DNA sequence: TGTGCCAGCCGGGGGCCTCTACCCTACAATGAGCAGTTCTTC. It is translated as CASRGPLPYNEQFF.